This TCR beta chain is from a study of siplizumab effects on memory and regulatory T cells. The germline CDR1 and CDR2 sequences are MNHEY and SMNVEV (reference sequence). With 3 bases removed from V and 0 bases from J, the gap between germline ends came to 11 bases. The CDR3 extends over 16 amino acids. The method was immunoSEQ multiplex PCR; TCRdb's version includes in-frame clones alone and lacks a portion of them. The sample consists of tens of thousands of clones, approximately 93% of them appearing once. The sequencing input was CD8+ T cells sorted from blood. This chain links TRBV27 with TRBJ1-4, with D uncertain. The source is a human donor in good health. CDR3 in DNA: TGTGCCAGCAGTTTTTTAACTTCCTCAACTAATGAAAAACTGTTTTTT. The encoded protein is CASSFLTSSTNEKLFF.